The 9 T cell receptor beta chains listed next were all sequenced from one sample in a study of T cells in Graves' hyperthyroidism and ophthalmopathy. TCR beta CDR3 sequences were amplified from RNA transcripts. The primer set for the first-round RT-PCR of the TCR CDR3 was HTBI. From the multiplex PCR reads, TCRdb called clonotypes with MiXCR, one entry per CDR3 protein. The sample holds roughly 400,000 distinct CDR3 sequences; roughly 14% are singletons and the top ten take 25% to 35%. Material: blood. These receptors all stem from a woman between 18 and 29 years old with Graves' hyperthyroidism that later progressed to Graves' ophthalmopathy.

This clonotype was seen repeatedly, ten times or more. The chain has TRBV3-1 and TRBJ2-5; D not certain. In germline, CDR1 is LGHDT, CDR2 YNNKEL (reference sequence). V lost 0 bases and J lost 10, with 9 bases in between. The CDR3 covers 12 residues. The CDR3: CASSQEARRQYF. The CDR3 DNA reads TGTGCCAGCAGCCAAGAAGCGCGGCGCCAGTACTTC.

The CDR3 DNA is TGCGCCAGCAGCCAAGAATATAGCAATCAGCCCCAGCATTTT. Protein: CASSQEYSNQPQHF. The chain combines TRBV4-1 with TRBJ1-5; D call uncertain. The CDR3 runs to 14 residues. The germline V gene has CDR1 MGHRA and CDR2 YSYEKL. V lost 0 bases and J lost 0, with 3 bases in between.

This clonotype was observed many times. V and J are TRBV28 and TRBJ1-2; 9 nucleotides align to TRBD1. Trimming at V came to 4 bases and at J to 8 bases, leaving 8 bases not matched to a gene. The CDR3 runs 14 residues. Germline V gene lookup returns CDR1 MDHEN and CDR2 SYDVKM. CDR3 residues: CASSSTGGEYGYTF. Written as DNA, the CDR3 is TGTGCCAGCAGTTCCACAGGGGGCGAATACGGCTACACCTTC.

There are many counts of this clonotype. The chain joins TRBV12-3 or TRBV12-4 to TRBJ2-7; D tentatively reads TRBD1 or TRBD2 (5 bases each). The CDR3 contains 13 residues. Trimming pared 5 bases from V and 4 bases from J, leaving 12 bases between. CDR3 sequence (DNA): TGTGCCAGCAGTCAGGGACCCGCTTACGAGCAGTACTTC. Its translation: CASSQGPAYEQYF.

This clonotype was seen more than once but under ten times. The J gene is TRBJ2-5, the V gene TRBV14; unclear D gene. This CDR3 has 13 amino acids. Germline-derived CDR1 and CDR2 are SGHDN and FVKESK. V was cut by 0 bases and J by 9 bases, with 11 bases left in between. In DNA form, the CDR3 reads TGTGCCAGCAGCCAAGATCGCTCGGTCCCCCAGTACTTC. It codes for CASSQDRSVPQYF.

The chain uses TRBV28 and TRBJ1-5, with D maybe TRBD1 (5 bases). The germline V gene has CDR1 MDHEN and CDR2 SYDVKM. V was trimmed by 1 base and J by 7 bases, leaving 14 bases between them. The CDR3 sequence is 15 residues long. The CDR3 reads CASSLSGSLIQPQHF. In DNA, the CDR3 is TGTGCCAGCAGTTTATCAGGGTCCCTGATCCAGCCCCAGCATTTT.

This clonotype came up a few times. This sequence joins TRBV30 and TRBJ2-7; D is possibly TRBD1 (5 bases). Germline loops: CDR1 GTSNPN, CDR2 SVGIG (reference sequence). The CDR3 runs 14 residues. V was shortened by 0 bases and J by 3 bases, with 12 bases between the two germline ends. As DNA, the CDR3 is TGTGCCTGGAGTGTATCAGGGCAAGGCTACGAGCAGTACTTC. It encodes CAWSVSGQGYEQYF.

This rearrangement joins TRBV2 to TRBJ2-7, with D possibly called TRBD1 or TRBD2 (5 bases each). The germline gives CDR1 SNHLY, CDR2 FYNNEI. The V end lost 6 bases, the J end lost 4 bases, and 13 bases lay between the germline ends. CDR3 length: 13 amino acids. The CDR3 loop is CASRGQGPYEQYF. The CDR3, as DNA: TGTGCCAGCAGGGGGCAGGGACCTTACGAGCAGTACTTC. The entire variable domain, with the rest obtained from reference TRBV2 and TRBJ2-7, is as follows: EPEVTQTPSHQVTQMGQEVILRCVPISNHLYFYWYRQILGQKVEFLVSFYNNEISEKSEIFDDQFSVERPDGSNFTLKIRSTKLEDSAMYFCASRGQGPYEQYFGPGTRLTVT.

This sequence joins TRBV4-3 and TRBJ2-3, with 9 positions matching TRBD2. Germline CDR1 is LGHNA and CDR2 is YSLEER. Unmatched junction bases numbered 6, after V lost 0 bases and J lost 2 bases. CDR3 length: 17 residues. The DNA for the CDR3 is TGCGCCAGCAGCCAAGAAGGGACTAGCAGACCCACAGATACGCAGTATTTT. It yields the protein CASSQEGTSRPTDTQYF.